Following are 4 T cell receptor beta chains from one sample sequenced in a study of T-cell memory formation after mild COVID-19. TCRdb processed the 5' RACE reads anew with MiXCR; each CDR3 protein has one entry. The profile shows 300,000 to 400,000 distinct CDR3 sequences, 13% to 15% of them singletons. The sequencing sample was made of PBMCs or a T cell subset sorted from them (not recorded which). The receptors stem from a young man who had mild COVID-19 (a few samples of this study predate the infection). Cell type and time point are not known.

The chain combines TRBV5-1 with TRBJ2-1; no definite D call. V was clipped by 1 base and J by 8 bases, with 13 bases between them. There are 14 residues in the CDR3. Germline-derived CDR1 and CDR2 are SGHRS and YFSETQ. CDR3 sequence: CASSLSGAVYEQFF. As DNA, the CDR3 is TGCGCCAGCAGCTTGTCGGGCGCAGTCTATGAGCAGTTCTTC. Full variable domain (rest looked up from reference TRBV5-1 and TRBJ2-1): KAGVTQTPRYLIKTRGQQVTLSCSPISGHRSVSWYQQTPGQGLQFLFEYFSETQRNKGNFPGRFSGRQFSNSRSEMNVSTLELGDSALYLCASSLSGAVYEQFFGPGTRLTVL.

This clonotype was recorded many times. The J gene is TRBJ2-3, the V gene TRBV5-1; TRBD2 is a possible D gene (6 bases). The CDR3 length is 16 residues. Germline CDR1 SGHRS, CDR2 YFSETQ. Trimming pared 1 base from V and 4 bases from J, leaving 16 bases between. The CDR3 DNA follows: TGCGCCAGCAGCTTGTCAATCCCGGGGACTTCAGATACGCAGTATTTT. Its translation: CASSLSIPGTSDTQYF.

The chain is built from TRBV6-2 or TRBV6-3 and TRBJ2-4; the D gene is possibly TRBD2 (5 bases). The CDR3 length is 15 residues. From germline, CDR1 is MNHEY and CDR2 SVGEGT. V gave up 4 bases and J gave up 0 bases, with 10 bases separating them. CDR3 DNA sequence: TGTGCCAGCAGTTTTCGCGGGCTAGCCAAAAACATTCAGTACTTC. Translating gives CASSFRGLAKNIQYF.

Only a few counts were recorded for this clonotype. The J gene is TRBJ2-1, the V gene TRBV7-6; no clear D gene. Germline CDR1 reads SGHVS; CDR2 reads FNYEAQ. CDR3 length: 12 residues. Trimming removed 2 bases at V and 12 bases at J, with 11 bases between. DNA for the CDR3: TGTGCCAGCAGCTTAAACGCCGAAGGGCAGTTCTTC. As protein: CASSLNAEGQFF.